Listed here are 12 T cell receptor beta chains from one sample, sequenced in a study of blood T cell repertoires in COVID-19. Repertoires were generated with immunoSEQ multiplex PCR, while TCRdb's copy carries only in-frame clones and drops some. The table has around 190,000 clones, around 80% seen once; the top ten hold about 13%. The sample comprised peripheral blood. All receptors derive from a human donor in a cohort sampled during active COVID-19.

Only a few counts were recorded for this clone. In nucleotides, the CDR3 is TGTGCCAGCAGCTTAGAGGGGGCGGTTACCTACGAGCAGTACTTC. Its protein is CASSLEGAVTYEQYF. This chain joins TRBV7-2 and TRBJ2-7; 7 positions match TRBD1. With 1 base clipped from V and 2 bases from J, the junction kept 5 bases outside the gene matches. Germline V gene data show CDR1 as SGHTA and CDR2 as FQGNSA. This CDR3 is 15 amino acids long.

J is TRBJ2-2 and V is TRBV30, with 9 bases identical to TRBD2. Germline V lookup: CDR1 GTSNPN, CDR2 SVGIG (reference sequence). J lost 6 bases, V lost 3 bases, and 8 bases had no gene match. This CDR3 is built from 15 residues. In DNA form, the CDR3 reads TGTGCCTGGAGCACGGGACTAGCCGGACCCGGGGAGCTGTTTTTT. This codes for CAWSTGLAGPGELFF.

The count of this clone is one. The gene calls are TRBV11-3 and TRBJ2-2, with D possibly matching TRBD2 (5 bases). This CDR3 is 17 amino acids long. Germline CDR1 SGHNT, CDR2 YENEEA. V dropped 0 bases and J dropped 4 bases, with 15 bases sitting between them. CDR3 residues: CASSLDRASPTTGELFF. The CDR3 bases are TGTGCCAGCAGCTTAGATCGGGCTAGCCCGACCACCGGGGAGCTGTTTTTT.

This clone has only one observation. This chain links TRBV19 with TRBJ2-7, with a possible D match to TRBD2 (6 bases). Germline V lookup: CDR1 LNHDA, CDR2 SQIVND (reference sequence). The V end lost 5 bases, the J end lost 0 bases, and 14 bases lay between the germline ends. CDR3 length equals 15 residues. In nucleotides, the CDR3 is TGTGCCAGTAGTCGTGGTAGGGACTTCTCCTACGAGCAGTACTTC. Translating gives CASSRGRDFSYEQYF.

The CDR3 here is CASSQDSQRYNEQFF. CDR3 sequence (DNA): TGCGCCAGCAGCCAAGACAGCCAGCGATACAATGAGCAGTTCTTC. This chain uses TRBV4-1 with TRBJ2-1; D gene uncertain. With 0 bases removed from V and 4 bases from J, the gap between germline ends came to 10 bases. The V gene's germline CDR1 is MGHRA and CDR2 YSYEKL. The CDR3 runs 15 residues.

This chain uses TRBV5-6 with TRBJ2-7, with TRBD1 as a possible D gene (5 bases). V lost 4 bases and J lost 6, with 17 bases in between. Germline-derived CDR1 and CDR2 are SGHDT and YYEEEE. This CDR3 contains 14 residues. CDR3: CASSRTLLLGEQYF. As DNA, the CDR3 is TGTGCCAGCAGCAGGACACTTCTCCTAGGCGAGCAGTACTTC.

V usage is TRBV29-1 and J usage is TRBJ1-2; unclear D gene. Germline loops: CDR1 SQVTM, CDR2 ANQGSEA. V dropped 4 bases and J dropped 2 bases, with 5 bases sitting between them. CDR3 length: 11 amino acids. CDR3 loop: CSVGQNYGYTF. The CDR3 DNA reads as TGCAGCGTTGGTCAGAACTATGGCTACACCTTC.

V and J are TRBV19 and TRBJ2-7; 7 bases are a match to TRBD1. Germline values: CDR1 LNHDA, CDR2 SQIVND (reference sequence). The J segment lost 1 base and the V segment lost 5 bases, leaving 8 bases of the junction unmatched. This CDR3 is built from 15 residues. CDR3: CASSLSGTESYEQYF. In nucleotides, the CDR3 is TGTGCCAGTAGTCTAAGTGGGACAGAATCCTACGAGCAGTACTTC. The full variable domain, in which reference TRBV19 and TRBJ2-7 provide the parts outside the CDR3, is DGGITQSPKYLFRKEGQNVTLSCEQNLNHDAMYWYRQDPGQGLRLIYYSQIVNDFQKGDIAEGYSVSREKKESFPLTVTSAQKNPTAFYLCASSLSGTESYEQYFGPGTRLTVT.

This clone was observed a few times. This chain's CDR3 is CASSVGTSGALSYEQYF. The CDR3 coding sequence is TGTGCCAGCAGCGTAGGGACTAGCGGGGCCCTCTCCTACGAGCAGTACTTC. The gene calls are TRBV9 and TRBJ2-7; 12 bases map to TRBD2. The CDR3 runs 17 residues. Trimming removed 0 bases from V and 0 bases from J; junction bases left unmatched: 4. The germline gives CDR1 SGDLS, CDR2 YYNGEE.

In this sample, this clone turned up a few times. The chain employs TRBV18 and TRBJ2-5; 11 positions match TRBD1. The CDR3 length is 16 residues. With 3 bases clipped from V and 5 bases from J, the junction kept 8 bases outside the gene matches. Germline lookup yields CDR1 KGHSH and CDR2 LQKENI. The CDR3 sequence is CASSPGTGGLGETQYF. In nucleotides, the CDR3 is TGTGCCAGCTCACCTGGGACAGGGGGTCTCGGGGAGACCCAGTACTTC.

This clone was seen a handful of times. Other DNA sequences in this specimen translate into the identical CDR3. This rearrangement joins TRBV5-1 to TRBJ2-7, with 11 bases identical to TRBD2. In germline, CDR1 is SGHRS, CDR2 YFSETQ. The junction had 1 base not matched to a gene; V was cut back by 0 bases and J by 2 bases. CDR3 length equals 15 residues. The CDR3 nucleotides are TGCGCCAGCAGCTTGGGACTAGCGGGGACCTACGAGCAGTACTTC. Amino acid sequence: CASSLGLAGTYEQYF.

The chain couples TRBV7-6 to TRBJ1-1; possible D gene TRBD1, 5 bases. V was shortened by 0 bases and J by 6 bases, with 14 bases between the two germline ends. The CDR3 has 15 amino acids. Germline V CDR1 and CDR2: SGHVS, FNYEAQ. The CDR3 DNA follows: TGTGCCAGCAGCTTAGCGGTGGGGGGGTCTGCTGAAGCTTTCTTT. It specifies CASSLAVGGSAEAFF.